In its sample, the clone carrying this T cell receptor beta chain was seen many times. The CDR3 has 14 amino acids. Trimming took 3 bases from V and 0 from J, leaving 7 bases between them. Germline V gene data show CDR1 as MNHNS and CDR2 as SASEGT. This record comes from a study of T cells in Graves' hyperthyroidism and ophthalmopathy. Study-level information: Once the initial diagnosis was made, peripheral blood was obtained before any treatment.

Authors of the study amplified TCR beta CDR3 regions from RNA transcripts. In the first-round RT-PCR of the TCR CDR3, the HTBI primer set was used. TCRdb re-analysed the multiplex PCR reads in MiXCR, keeping a single row per CDR3 protein. The sample records approximately 430,000 distinct CDR3 sequences, more than 15% being singletons. V and J are TRBV6-1 and TRBJ2-3; no clear D. The source of this sequence is a woman younger than 30 with Graves' hyperthyroidism. Sequencing input: blood. This CDR3 reads CASSEGSSTDTQYF. As DNA, the CDR3 is TGTGCCAGCAGTGAGGGGTCTAGCACAGATACGCAGTATTTT.